This entry concerns a single T cell receptor (beta chain). These data belong to a study of blood T cell repertoires in COVID-19. Sequencing was performed with immunoSEQ multiplex PCR; in TCRdb, only in-frame clones are kept and a portion is missing. The sample has over 200,000 clones, 85% to 90% seen once. This sequence originates from a man between 18 and 29 years old with active or convalescent COVID-19. Sequenced sample: peripheral blood.

The CDR3 loop reads CASSDIGTVYQETQYF. Written as DNA, the CDR3 is TGTGCCAGCAGTGATATCGGGACAGTTTACCAAGAGACCCAGTACTTC. The chain employs TRBV6-1 and TRBJ2-5; 7 bases line up with TRBD1. The junction had 7 bases not matched to a gene; V was cut back by 3 bases and J by 0 bases. CDR1 is MNHNS and CDR2 is SASEGT in the germline V gene. The CDR3 runs to 16 residues.